These T cell receptor beta chains were read from a single sample in a study of blood T cell repertoires in COVID-19. Only in-frame clones appear in the TCRdb table, and some are missing; sequencing was by immunoSEQ multiplex PCR. Of around 240,000 clones in the sample, around four fifths were seen once. The sample comprised peripheral blood. The receptors here all came from a woman of 80 years or more with acute or convalescent COVID-19. Both conserved end residues are part of each CDR3. A D gene is named only where the DNA matches it firmly. Size tells how often a clone was seen (once, few, many) or the class of an expanded clone, and some rows leave it out.

CDR3 protein: CASSVLGRNQPQHF; CDR3 DNA: TGTGCCAGCAGTGTCCTAGGGAGAAACCAGCCCCAGCATTTT; J gene: TRBJ1-5; CDR3 length: 14; V gene: TRBV2; clone size: .; D gene: .
CDR3 protein: CARSLVARVSKNIQYF; CDR3 DNA: TGTGCCAGAAGCTTGGTCGCCAGGGTGTCCAAAAACATTCAGTACTTC; J gene: TRBJ2-4; CDR3 length: 16; V gene: TRBV5-3; clone size: .; D gene: .
CDR3 protein: CASSLGTGATSYNEQFF; CDR3 DNA: TGCGCCAGCAGCTTGGGGACAGGGGCGACTTCCTACAATGAGCAGTTCTTC; J gene: TRBJ2-1; CDR3 length: 17; V gene: TRBV5-1; clone size: .; D gene: TRBD1
CDR3 protein: CASSLAHNQPQHF; CDR3 DNA: TGTGCCAGCAGCCTAGCTCACAATCAGCCCCAGCATTTT; J gene: TRBJ1-5; CDR3 length: 13; V gene: TRBV7-2; clone size: .; D gene: .
CDR3 protein: CASSSLAGSLREQYF; CDR3 DNA: TGTGCCAGCAGCTCCCTAGCGGGAAGCCTACGGGAGCAGTACTTC; J gene: TRBJ2-7; CDR3 length: 15; V gene: TRBV7-2; clone size: once; D gene: TRBD2
CDR3 protein: CASSLEQGNYGYTF; CDR3 DNA: TGTGCCAGCAGTTTAGAACAGGGAAACTATGGCTACACCTTC; J gene: TRBJ1-2; CDR3 length: 14; V gene: TRBV28; clone size: .; D gene: .
CDR3 protein: CASSLQGIYGYTF; CDR3 DNA: TGTGCCAGCAGCCTACAGGGCATCTATGGCTACACCTTC; J gene: TRBJ1-2; CDR3 length: 13; V gene: TRBV3-1/TRBV3-2; clone size: .; D gene: .
CDR3 protein: CASSFLDEQFF; CDR3 DNA: TGTGCCAGCAGTTTTCTCGATGAGCAGTTCTTC; J gene: TRBJ2-1; CDR3 length: 11; V gene: TRBV12-3/TRBV12-4; clone size: .; D gene: .
CDR3 protein: CASSLQLRGQDTEAFF; CDR3 DNA: TGTGCCAGCAGCTTACAGCTTCGAGGACAGGACACTGAAGCTTTCTTT; J gene: TRBJ1-1; CDR3 length: 16; V gene: TRBV7-2; clone size: .; D gene: TRBD1
CDR3 protein: CAISEGGSGNTIYF; CDR3 DNA: TGTGCCATCAGTGAAGGAGGGTCTGGAAACACCATATATTTT; J gene: TRBJ1-3; CDR3 length: 14; V gene: TRBV10-3; clone size: .; D gene: .
CDR3 protein: CRALEGVTQYF; CDR3 DNA: TGCAGGGCCCTAGAGGGGGTGACCCAGTACTTC; J gene: TRBJ2-5; CDR3 length: 11; V gene: TRBV20-1; clone size: .; D gene: .
CDR3 protein: CASSLHRGIYNEQFF; CDR3 DNA: TGTGCCAGTAGTTTGCACAGGGGGATCTACAATGAGCAGTTCTTC; J gene: TRBJ2-1; CDR3 length: 15; V gene: TRBV19; clone size: .; D gene: TRBD1
CDR3 protein: CASSIQVPDGYGYTF; CDR3 DNA: TGTGCCAGCAGTATACAGGTGCCCGACGGCTATGGCTACACCTTC; J gene: TRBJ1-2; CDR3 length: 15; V gene: TRBV5-5; clone size: .; D gene: .
CDR3 protein: CASSLSGGGDTQYF; CDR3 DNA: TGTGCCAGCAGCTTGTCAGGGGGTGGCGATACGCAGTATTTT; J gene: TRBJ2-3; CDR3 length: 14; V gene: TRBV5-6; clone size: .; D gene: TRBD1
CDR3 protein: CASSARAGGASKNIQYF; CDR3 DNA: TGTGCCAGCAGCGCCCGGGCTGGGGGGGCATCCAAAAACATTCAGTACTTC; J gene: TRBJ2-4; CDR3 length: 17; V gene: TRBV7-9; clone size: .; D gene: .
CDR3 protein: CASSYSGFLEQFF; CDR3 DNA: TGTGCCAGCAGTTACTCGGGCTTCCTTGAGCAGTTCTTC; J gene: TRBJ2-1; CDR3 length: 13; V gene: TRBV6-2/TRBV6-3; clone size: .; D gene: .
CDR3 protein: CASSGQGGTNSPLHF; CDR3 DNA: TGTGCCAGCAGCGGACAGGGTGGGACTAATTCACCCCTCCACTTT; J gene: TRBJ1-6; CDR3 length: 15; V gene: TRBV9; clone size: .; D gene: TRBD1
CDR3 protein: CATSDMTENYGYTF; CDR3 DNA: TGTGCCACCAGTGATATGACAGAGAACTATGGCTACACCTTC; J gene: TRBJ1-2; CDR3 length: 14; V gene: TRBV24-1; clone size: .; D gene: .
CDR3 protein: CASSLGQFMNTEAFF; CDR3 DNA: TGCGCCAGCAGCTTGGGACAGTTCATGAACACTGAAGCTTTCTTT; J gene: TRBJ1-1; CDR3 length: 15; V gene: TRBV5-1; clone size: .; D gene: .
CDR3 protein: CASRDPGQGTIEAFF; CDR3 DNA: TGTGCCAGCAGGGACCCGGGACAGGGTACGATTGAAGCTTTCTTT; J gene: TRBJ1-1; CDR3 length: 15; V gene: TRBV2; clone size: .; D gene: TRBD1
CDR3 protein: CASSYRVDYGYTF; CDR3 DNA: TGTGCCAGCAGTTACAGGGTGGACTATGGCTACACCTTC; J gene: TRBJ1-2; CDR3 length: 13; V gene: TRBV28; clone size: .; D gene: .
CDR3 protein: CASRPNTATNEKLFF; CDR3 DNA: TGTGCCAGCAGACCAAATACTGCAACTAATGAAAAACTGTTTTTT; J gene: TRBJ1-4; CDR3 length: 15; V gene: TRBV6-5; clone size: .; D gene: .
CDR3 protein: CASRTGTDPNYGYTF; CDR3 DNA: TGTGCCAGCAGGACCGGGACAGACCCAAACTATGGCTACACCTTC; J gene: TRBJ1-2; CDR3 length: 15; V gene: TRBV6-5; clone size: .; D gene: TRBD1
CDR3 protein: CASSVGMGQEKLFF; CDR3 DNA: TGTGCCAGCAGCGTAGGGATGGGACAGGAAAAACTGTTTTTT; J gene: TRBJ1-4; CDR3 length: 14; V gene: TRBV9; clone size: .; D gene: TRBD1
CDR3 protein: CASSLNGRADEQYF; CDR3 DNA: TGTGCCAGCAGCTTAAACGGGAGGGCCGACGAGCAGTACTTC; J gene: TRBJ2-7; CDR3 length: 14; V gene: TRBV7-3; clone size: .; D gene: TRBD2
CDR3 protein: CASSIRDRETQYF; CDR3 DNA: TGTGCCAGTAGTATCAGGGATCGAGAGACCCAGTACTTC; J gene: TRBJ2-5; CDR3 length: 13; V gene: TRBV19; clone size: .; D gene: .
CDR3 protein: CASTPPIDTSSTDTQYF; CDR3 DNA: TGTGCCAGCACCCCCCCAATAGACACTTCTAGCACAGATACGCAGTATTTT; J gene: TRBJ2-3; CDR3 length: 17; V gene: TRBV28; clone size: few; D gene: .
CDR3 protein: CASSFGTGATGELFF; CDR3 DNA: TGTGCCAGCAGCTTCGGCACAGGGGCCACCGGGGAGCTGTTTTTT; J gene: TRBJ2-2; CDR3 length: 15; V gene: TRBV5-4; clone size: .; D gene: TRBD1